This entry lists 15 T cell receptor beta chains sequenced from one sample in a study of shared clonotypes between healthy human individuals (TCRdb year 2020). Library method: the immunoSEQ multiplex PCR assay. TCRdb mirrors the immuneACCESS table, restricted to in-frame sequences. Some clones are absent from its copies; in checked studies, under half trace to an unresolved V gene, and the reason for the others is unknown. This sample has over 2 million clones in its table, and roughly 96% of those were observed once. More than 0.1% of the sample goes to the ten largest clones. Specimen: naive CD4+ T cells sorted from blood. In the paper's terms, the cell subset or site label means: CD45RA+ positively selected. The source of these receptors is a man between 18 and 29 years old in good health.

The chain combines TRBV4-1 with TRBJ1-1; TRBD1 is a possible D gene (5 bases). The CDR3 consists of 14 residues. Per the germline V gene, CDR1 is MGHRA and CDR2 is YSYEKL. Trimming cost V 6 bases and J 1 base, with 12 bases left between them. CDR3 protein: CASRTGTENTEAFF. CDR3 sequence (DNA): TGCGCCAGCAGGACCGGGACGGAGAACACTGAAGCTTTCTTT.

The V call is TRBV6-4, the J call TRBJ1-6; weak D call: TRBD1 (5 bases). The CDR3 is 13 residues long. Germline CDR1 is MRHNA and CDR2 is SNTAGT. The V end was cut by 0 bases, the J end by 14 bases, with 11 bases between. CDR3 nucleotides: TGTGCCAGCAGTGACTCGATGGGGGGGGCCCTCCACTTT. Amino acids: CASSDSMGGALHF.

V gene TRBV27 combines with J gene TRBJ1-5; D not certain. Between the trimmed V and J ends, which lost 5 bases and 7 bases, there was a span of 12 bases. From germline, CDR1 is MNHEY and CDR2 SMNVEV (reference sequence). CDR3 length: 13 residues. This CDR3 reads CASSPLNGQPQHF. CDR3 nucleotide sequence: TGTGCCAGCAGTCCCCTGAACGGGCAGCCCCAGCATTTT.

The genes are TRBV27 and TRBJ1-6; 8 bases are shared with TRBD1. Germline assignment: CDR1 MNHEY and CDR2 SMNVEV (reference sequence). CDR3 length: 14 amino acids. The J segment lost 10 bases and the V segment lost 6 bases, leaving 8 bases of the junction unmatched. The CDR3 protein is CASSNQGARSPLHF. DNA of the CDR3: TGTGCCAGCAGCAACCAGGGGGCTCGGTCACCCCTCCACTTT.

Many counts were recorded for this clone. The chain recombines TRBV5-1 with TRBJ2-7; 11 bases match TRBD1. The V gene end was trimmed by 2 bases and the J gene end by 6 bases; junction bases not matched to a gene: 4. The CDR3 contains 14 residues. Germline V gives CDR1 SGHRS, CDR2 YFSETQ. CDR3 nucleotide sequence: TGCGCCAGCAGCTTTTGGACAGGGGGCATCGAGCAGTACTTC. Its translation: CASSFWTGGIEQYF.

The CDR3 coding sequence is TGTGCCAGCAGTTCGGGCCTAGGTTCGGGAGAGACCCAGTACTTC. Translation: CASSSGLGSGETQYF. The gene calls are TRBV6-6 and TRBJ2-5; D is unresolved. CDR1 and CDR2 (germline): MNHNY, SVGAGI (reference sequence). This CDR3 spans 15 amino acids. Deletions cut 4 bases from V and 4 bases from J, with 16 bases between.

The rearrangement uses TRBV5-1 and TRBJ1-1; perhaps TRBD1 as D (6 bases). V shed 2 bases and J shed 8 bases, with 25 bases lying between them. Germline V gene lookup returns CDR1 SGHRS and CDR2 YFSETQ. The CDR3 has 17 amino acids. CDR3 residues: CASSFSGQGLSRGEAFF. For the CDR3, the DNA is TGCGCCAGCAGCTTTTCGGGACAAGGGCTCTCTCGGGGCGAAGCTTTCTTT.

This clone was counted once. The chain has TRBV28 and TRBJ2-6; no clear D gene. The CDR3 loop spans 15 amino acids. The V end was cut by 5 bases, the J end by 0 bases, with 8 bases between. The germline V gene encodes CDR1 MDHEN and CDR2 SYDVKM. The CDR3 DNA follows: TGTGCCAGCAGTAAACAGCGCTCTGGGGCCAACGTCCTGACTTTC. Encoded protein: CASSKQRSGANVLTF.

This sequence joins TRBV20-1 and TRBJ1-2, with D perhaps TRBD1 (5 bases). CDR1 DFQATT and CDR2 SNEGSKA come from the germline V gene (reference sequence). V lost 5 bases and J 6 bases, leaving 7 bases between the germline ends. The CDR3 contains 10 residues. The CDR3 DNA is TGCAGTGCTGTAGGGGATGGCTACACCTTC. Amino acids: CSAVGDGYTF.

The table lists this clone with a count of one. J is TRBJ2-1 and V is TRBV18, with 14 bases that match TRBD2. The CDR3 consists of 17 residues. Germline-derived CDR1 and CDR2 are KGHSH and LQKENI. Trimming took 3 bases from V and 6 from J; bases not matched to a gene: 7. The CDR3 spells CASSPRGLAGGSNEQFF. The CDR3 bases are TGTGCCAGCTCACCTCGTGGACTAGCGGGAGGCAGCAATGAGCAGTTCTTC.

About this clone: The identical CDR3 is also encoded by other nucleotide sequences in the sample. The chain has TRBV7-2 and TRBJ1-1; D might be TRBD1 (5 bases). The V and J ends lost 1 base and 1 base respectively, with 10 bases between them. CDR3 length: 15 amino acids. Per the germline V gene, CDR1 is SGHTA and CDR2 is FQGNSA. In DNA form, the CDR3 reads TGTGCCAGCAGCTTAGTCGGGGGGAAGAACACTGAAGCTTTCTTT. Translated, it gives CASSLVGGKNTEAFF.

This rearrangement joins TRBV6-6 to TRBJ2-7, with 8 bases that match TRBD1. Germline V gives CDR1 MNHNY, CDR2 SVGAGI (reference sequence). V shed 6 bases and J 4 bases; nucleotides not matched to a gene: 14. The CDR3 has 16 amino acids. The CDR3 bases are TGTGCCAGCAGACTCAAAGTGGGACAGGCCCATTACGAGCAGTACTTC. Encoded protein: CASRLKVGQAHYEQYF.

The CDR3 is CASSLEVGLNTEAFF. CDR3 coding DNA: TGTGCCAGCAGCTTAGAGGTCGGATTGAACACTGAAGCTTTCTTT. The rearrangement joins TRBV11-2 to TRBJ1-1; D not resolved. In germline, CDR1 is SGHAT, CDR2 FQNNGV. CDR3 length: 15 residues. V was trimmed by 0 bases and J by 0 bases, leaving 8 bases between them.

V usage is TRBV21-1 and J usage is TRBJ2-2. TRBV21-1 constitutes a pseudogene. The CDR3 loop spans 11 amino acids. In nucleotides, the CDR3 is TGTGCCAGCAGCATATCAGGGGAGCTGTTTTTT. It is translated as CASSISGELFF.

The chain carries TRBV5-1 and TRBJ2-7; the match to TRBD1 covers 9 bases. From germline, CDR1 is SGHRS and CDR2 YFSETQ. The V and J ends lost 0 bases and 2 bases, in that order; junction bases with no gene match: 6. This CDR3 region has 16 residues. The CDR3 region is CASSLGEGTGPYEQYF. The CDR3, as DNA: TGCGCCAGCAGCTTGGGCGAGGGGACAGGGCCCTACGAGCAGTACTTC.